A single sample gave rise to the 20 T cell receptor beta chains below, sequenced in a study of patients and donors after allogeneic stem cell transplantation. In TCRdb, the RT-PCR reads were re-called with MiXCR into one record per CDR3 protein. The sample consists of about 110,000 distinct CDR3 sequences, approximately 40% of them appearing once. Sequencing used blood, either unsorted or a sorted T cell fraction (not recorded which). All receptors come from a human donor who was either an allogeneic HSCT recipient or a stem cell or donor lymphocyte infusion donor (not recorded which). It is not recorded whose cells these are; they may come from a transplant donor.

This rearrangement joins TRBV20-1 to TRBJ2-1, with D perhaps TRBD1 (6 bases). The germline gives CDR1 DFQATT, CDR2 SNEGSKA (reference sequence). Trimming left V 6 bases short and J 5 bases short, with 11 bases between. The CDR3 covers 12 residues. The chain's CDR3 is CSANGQNNEQFF. CDR3 DNA: TGCAGTGCCAATGGACAGAACAATGAGCAGTTCTTC.

J is TRBJ2-7 and V is TRBV6-6, with D hard to call. This CDR3 spans 14 amino acids. V was shortened by 6 bases and J by 3 bases, with 15 bases between the two germline ends. Germline CDR1 reads MNHNY; CDR2 reads SVGAGI (reference sequence). CDR3 nucleotide sequence: TGTGCCAGCAGCATAGGACGGATCAACTACGAGCAGTACTTC. This codes for CASSIGRINYEQYF.

This clonotype was seen a few times. The chain joins TRBV18 to TRBJ1-2, with 7 bases lining up with TRBD1. The CDR3 sequence is 16 residues long. Germline V gives CDR1 KGHSH, CDR2 LQKENI. Trimming cost V 1 base and J 1 base; bases outside gene matches: 6. The DNA of the CDR3 is TGTGCCAGCTCACCACAGGGGGCCCTGGTTAACTATGGCTACACCTTC. Protein product: CASSPQGALVNYGYTF.

The chain uses TRBV12-3 or TRBV12-4 and TRBJ1-6; TRBD1 agrees at 7 bases. V was clipped by 7 bases and J by 7 bases; unmatched bases: 7. The CDR3 is made up of 14 amino acids. Here the CDR3 reads CASIGGQLNSPLHF. CDR3 in DNA: TGTGCCAGCATCGGGGGACAGCTCAATTCACCCCTCCACTTT.

V and J are TRBV7-9 and TRBJ1-1; D uncertain. The CDR3 is 16 amino acids. V lost 5 bases to trimming and J lost 3 bases, with 19 bases between them. CDR1 and CDR2 (germline): SEHNR, FQNEAQ (reference sequence). In DNA form, the CDR3 reads TGTGCCAGCAGCCCCTTTGATGGGGAGGTTCACACTGAAGCTTTCTTT. Translated: CASSPFDGEVHTEAFF.

This chain links TRBV7-3 with TRBJ2-7; D may be TRBD1 (5 bases). The CDR3 is made up of 14 amino acids. Germline lookup yields CDR1 SGHTA and CDR2 FQGTGA. Trimming stripped 2 bases from V and 5 bases from J, with 13 bases between. The CDR3 reads CASSLQAGLDEQYF. The CDR3 nucleotides read TGTGCCAGCAGCTTACAAGCAGGGCTCGACGAGCAGTACTTC.

This clonotype was picked up a small number of times. V and J are TRBV27 and TRBJ1-1; 8 bases align to TRBD1. V was pared by 3 bases and J by 1 base, with 4 bases of the junction left unmatched. The CDR3 is 15 residues long. Germline CDR1 reads MNHEY; CDR2 reads SMNVEV (reference sequence). The CDR3 loop reads CASSFRTGPNTEAFF. CDR3 coding DNA: TGTGCCAGCAGTTTTCGGACAGGGCCGAACACTGAAGCTTTCTTT.

Only one count was recorded for this clonotype. The chain couples TRBV7-6 to TRBJ2-7, with 8 nucleotides matching TRBD1. Per germline, CDR1 SGHVS and CDR2 FNYEAQ. The length of the CDR3 is 13 residues. V gave up 2 bases and J gave up 9 bases; unmatched junction bases: 6. The CDR3 region is CASSLTTGGGQYF. DNA for the CDR3: TGTGCCAGCAGCTTAACCACAGGGGGAGGGCAGTACTTC.

The chain employs TRBV7-9 and TRBJ1-1; tentatively, D is TRBD1 (6 bases). Germline-derived CDR1 and CDR2 are SEHNR and FQNEAQ (reference sequence). Deletions cut 3 bases from V and 0 bases from J, with 14 bases between. The CDR3 totals 16 residues. CDR3 in amino acids: CASSFLTGKVNTEAFF. Here the CDR3 DNA reads TGTGCCAGCAGCTTCCTGACAGGAAAGGTGAACACTGAAGCTTTCTTT.

The gene calls are TRBV20-1 and TRBJ2-1; D perhaps matches TRBD2 (6 bases). Trimming removed 4 bases from V and 4 bases from J, with 20 bases in between. CDR1 and CDR2 (germline): DFQATT, SNEGSKA (reference sequence). The CDR3 contains 16 residues. CDR3 region: CSAKGRSPIKYNEQFF. In DNA, the CDR3 is TGCAGTGCTAAGGGGAGGTCCCCCATAAAATACAATGAGCAGTTCTTC.

The rearrangement links TRBV10-3 to TRBJ2-7; D may be TRBD1 or TRBD2 (5 bases each). V lost 5 bases to trimming and J lost 1 base, with 9 bases between them. CDR1 ENHRY and CDR2 SYGVKD come from the germline V gene. The CDR3 is 13 amino acids. The CDR3 DNA is TGTGCCATCAGTCGGGACCCATCCTACGAGCAGTACTTC. This codes for CAISRDPSYEQYF.

The rearrangement joins TRBV30 to TRBJ2-7; 9 bases are shared with TRBD1. Trimming removed 5 bases from V and 7 bases from J; junction bases left unmatched: 9. This CDR3 comprises 13 residues. Per germline, CDR1 GTSNPN and CDR2 SVGIG (reference sequence). The chain's CDR3 is CAWSRDRETEQYF. As DNA, the CDR3 is TGTGCCTGGTCTCGGGACAGGGAGACTGAGCAGTACTTC.

The chain couples TRBV5-5 to TRBJ2-7; D is unresolved. Germline CDR1 and CDR2: SGHKS and YYEKEE (reference sequence). This CDR3 comprises 13 residues. The V gene lost 2 bases and the J gene lost 0 bases, with 6 bases spanning the gap. CDR3 DNA: TGTGCCAGCAGCTTAACTGCCTCCTACGAGCAGTACTTC. It codes for CASSLTASYEQYF.

This clonotype was counted between two and nine times. This chain connects TRBV4-3 to TRBJ2-7; 10 bases match TRBD2. V shed 2 bases, J shed 3 bases, and the junction held 1 base outside the gene matches. The length of the CDR3 is 14 residues. Germline V gene lookup returns CDR1 LGHNA and CDR2 YSLEER. CDR3 amino acids: CASSQQREGYEQYF. CDR3 DNA: TGCGCCAGCAGCCAACAGCGGGAGGGCTACGAGCAGTACTTC.

The chain's CDR3 is CSAQTSSHTGELFF. As DNA, the CDR3 is TGCAGTGCTCAGACTAGTTCGCACACCGGGGAGCTGTTTTTT. The gene calls are TRBV20-1 and TRBJ2-2; D is possibly TRBD2 (6 bases). CDR1 and CDR2 (germline): DFQATT, SNEGSKA (reference sequence). V gave up 5 bases and J gave up 3 bases, with 13 bases separating them. The length of the CDR3 is 14 residues.

In this sample, this clonotype turned up a few times. The chain couples TRBV6-2 or TRBV6-3 to TRBJ2-4, with D perhaps matching TRBD1 (6 bases). CDR1 MNHEY and CDR2 SVGEGT come from the germline V gene. V dropped 6 bases and J dropped 2 bases, with 14 bases sitting between them. CDR3 size: 15 residues. The CDR3 sequence: CASRHREWTKNIQYF. The CDR3, as DNA: TGTGCCAGCAGGCACAGGGAGTGGACCAAAAACATTCAGTACTTC.

The rearrangement links TRBV12-5 to TRBJ2-3, with no clear D. Germline V CDR1 and CDR2: LGHNT, FRNRAP. This CDR3 comprises 11 residues. The germline V and J ends were trimmed by 5 bases and 2 bases, with 2 bases remaining between them. CDR3 residues: CASGHTDTQYF. For the CDR3, the DNA is TGTGCTAGTGGTCACACAGATACGCAGTATTTT.

J is TRBJ1-4 and V is TRBV4-3; D uncertain. Per the germline V gene, CDR1 is LGHNA and CDR2 is YSLEER. CDR3 length: 17 residues. Deletions cut 0 bases from V and 4 bases from J, with 15 bases between. The CDR3 nucleotides read TGCGCCAGCAGCCAAGATCCGAGCCGCCGGGGTAATGAAAAACTGTTTTTT. Encoded protein: CASSQDPSRRGNEKLFF.

The rearrangement uses TRBV20-1 and TRBJ2-7; no definite D call. Trimming cost V 0 bases and J 6 bases, with 21 bases left between them. The CDR3 is made up of 16 amino acids. Germline V gene sequence: CDR1 DFQATT, CDR2 SNEGSKA (reference sequence). The CDR3 coding sequence is TGCAGTGCTAGAGATCCCTACGAGCGACACTCGGGCGAGCAGTACTTC. Translated: CSARDPYERHSGEQYF.

V and J are TRBV20-1 and TRBJ1-2; perhaps TRBD1 as D (6 bases). V was pared by 5 bases and J by 7 bases, with 23 bases between. Looked up from germline, CDR1 is DFQATT and CDR2 is SNEGSKA (reference sequence). The length of the CDR3 is 15 residues. The CDR3, as DNA: TGCAGTGCTGACCCCCCTCTCGGGGGCTCGGGTGGCTACACCTTC. As protein: CSADPPLGGSGGYTF.